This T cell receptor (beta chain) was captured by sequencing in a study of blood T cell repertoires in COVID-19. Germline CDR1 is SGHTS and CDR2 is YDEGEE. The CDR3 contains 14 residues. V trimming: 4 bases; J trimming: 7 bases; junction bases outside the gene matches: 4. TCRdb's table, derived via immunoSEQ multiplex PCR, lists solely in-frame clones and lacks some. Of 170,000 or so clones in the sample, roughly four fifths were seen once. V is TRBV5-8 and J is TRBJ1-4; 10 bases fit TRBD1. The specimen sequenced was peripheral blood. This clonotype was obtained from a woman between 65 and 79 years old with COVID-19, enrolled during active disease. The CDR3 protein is CASSPWTGGEKLFF. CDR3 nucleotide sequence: TGTGCCAGCAGCCCCTGGACAGGGGGTGAAAAACTGTTTTTT.